The clone carrying this T cell receptor (beta chain) was recorded a few times. Its matching antigen is unknown. Prepared libraries of TCR beta cDNA carried unique molecular identifiers. TCRdb independently ran MiXCR on the PCR reads; one entry per CDR3 protein. In the table there are hundreds of thousands of distinct CDR3 sequences, 25% to 30% of which are singletons. This sample stems from a study of post-analysis software for immune sequencing data. Study-wide background: Relapsing-remitting, secondary progressive and progressive-relapsing multiple sclerosis courses were included. Overall study results and limits: The five TRBV segments detected at higher frequency in patients than in controls included TRBV5-6, TRBV5-1 and TRBV20-1. Significantly decreased normalized Chao1 diversity was recorded for multiple sclerosis patients relative to controls.

The V gene's germline CDR1 is LGHDT and CDR2 YNNKEL (reference sequence). The CDR3 covers 12 residues. V lost 1 base and J 7 bases, leaving 5 bases between the germline ends. The genes are TRBV3-1 and TRBJ1-5; no reliable D call. Sequencing input: blood. The sequence was obtained from a girl aged 10-17 years with multiple sclerosis. The CDR3, as DNA: TGTGCCAGCAGCCAAGGGGAACAGCCCCAGCATTTT. This codes for CASSQGEQPQHF.